This TCR beta chain comes out of a study of early T cells in non-severe SARS-CoV-2 infection. Whole-study context: With bulk RNA from unsorted whole blood as input, sequencing yielded unpaired chains. Study-wide results and limits: VDJdb matching, biased toward anti-spike CD8 responses, missed private and CD4 specificities.

The TCR library protocol was used to attach unique molecular identifiers. These identifiers were attached to individual cDNA molecules. MiXCR, run by TCRdb on the 5' RACE reads, gives a single entry per CDR3 protein. The data hold around 66,000 distinct CDR3 sequences, with approximately 6.1% observed a single time. The CDR3 length is 16 residues. V lost 3 bases, J lost 4 bases, and 12 bases stayed unmatched. Germline CDR1 SGDLS, CDR2 YYNGEE. This clonotype was seen many times. Its antigen is still unknown. This material consisted of whole blood, taken at baseline. The rearrangement uses TRBV9 and TRBJ1-1; 7 bases align to TRBD1. The clonotype comes from an adult who was a healthcare worker with PCR-confirmed SARS-CoV-2 infection or an uninfected control (not recorded which). The chain's CDR3 is CASSAERGLMGTEAFF. The CDR3, as DNA: TGTGCCAGCAGCGCCGAGAGGGGGCTTATGGGCACTGAAGCTTTCTTT.